This entry features one TCR beta chain sequence. Its antigen remains unidentified. Germline CDR1 reads KGHSY; CDR2 reads FQNENV. Deletions cut 0 bases from V and 4 bases from J, with 13 bases between. The CDR3 length is 15 residues. Data came from immunoSEQ multiplex PCR; TCRdb stores just in-frame clones and leaves some out. The table has tens of thousands of clones, about 97% seen once; the top ten hold about 1.5%. The data originate from a study of cytomegalovirus exposure and HLA in healthy donors. Study outcomes and limitations: Published work reported that the classifier diagnosed cytomegalovirus status with high specificity and sensitivity. Testing in vitro showed a few CMV-associated chains specific for CMV antigens. Among TCR beta chains, those listed as cytomegalovirus-associated numbered some 170. There were some public TCRs occurring in many donors, but most TCR sequences were rare.

The TCR comes from a woman under 30 in good health and CMV-seropositive. Sequenced sample: PBMCs. This chain connects TRBV16 to TRBJ2-7; D uncertain. CDR3 sequence reads: CASSQSAQSRYEQYF. In DNA form, the CDR3 reads TGTGCCAGCAGCCAATCGGCACAATCCAGATACGAGCAGTACTTC.